These 12 T cell receptor beta chains were sequenced from one sample in a study of cytomegalovirus exposure and HLA in healthy donors. A multiplex PCR was run with 60 Vbeta primers and 13 Jbeta primers. Sequenced by immunoSEQ multiplex PCR; TCRdb stores in-frame clones only, minus some. The repertoire has approximately 160,000 clones, approximately 81% of them found once; the top ten carry 1% to 1.5%. Sequencing used PBMCs. The source is a man aged 45 to 65 in good health and CMV-seropositive.

The table lists this clone with a few counts. The genes are TRBV10-3 and TRBJ1-5, with D perhaps matching TRBD1 (5 bases). The V end lost 7 bases, the J end lost 1 base, and 17 bases lay between the germline ends. CDR1 is ENHRY, CDR2 SYGVKD, per germline. The CDR3 is 16 amino acids. The CDR3 spells CAINITWTRSNQPQHF. CDR3 bases: TGTGCCATCAATATAACTTGGACAAGGAGCAATCAGCCCCAGCATTTT.

The gene calls are TRBV2 and TRBJ2-5; TRBD1 matches 7 bases. The CDR3 has 12 residues. Germline assignment: CDR1 SNHLY and CDR2 FYNNEI. The CDR3 spells CATRTGGETQYF. CDR3 DNA: TGTGCTACAAGGACAGGTGGAGAGACCCAGTACTTC. Full variable domain (missing parts from reference TRBV2 and TRBJ2-5): EPEVTQTPSHQVTQMGQEVILRCVPISNHLYFYWYRQILGQKVEFLVSFYNNEISEKSEIFDDQFSVERPDGSNFTLKIRSTKLEDSAMYFCATRTGGETQYFGPGTRLLVL.

This clone showed up just a few times. The chain couples TRBV5-1 to TRBJ2-5, with 14 bases matching TRBD2. There are 15 residues in the CDR3. CDR1 SGHRS and CDR2 YFSETQ come from the germline V gene. V dropped 6 bases and J dropped 4; count of bases not matched to a gene: 5. DNA of the CDR3: TGCGCCAGCACCCCGACTAGCGGGGGGGGAGAGACCCAGTACTTC. It encodes CASTPTSGGGETQYF.

This sequence joins TRBV29-1 and TRBJ1-2; D unresolved. V lost 4 bases, J lost 8 bases, and 8 bases lay in between. The CDR3 length is 10 residues. Germline V lookup: CDR1 SQVTM, CDR2 ANQGSEA. This CDR3 is CSVGGSGYTF. The CDR3 DNA sequence: TGCAGCGTTGGCGGTAGCGGCTACACCTTC.

The chain uses TRBV5-1 and TRBJ1-6; TRBD1 is a possible D gene (6 bases). The CDR3 covers 15 residues. CDR1 SGHRS and CDR2 YFSETQ come from the germline V gene. V lost 4 bases and J 2 bases, leaving 10 bases between the germline ends. CDR3 in amino acids: CASSTGSTYNSPLHF. DNA of the CDR3: TGCGCCAGCAGCACAGGGAGTACCTATAATTCACCCCTCCACTTT.

The CDR3 here is CASSPIAGAPDTQYF. The CDR3, as DNA: TGTGCCAGCAGCCCCATAGCGGGAGCCCCAGATACGCAGTATTTT. The chain employs TRBV14 and TRBJ2-3; TRBD2 matches at 9 bases. CDR1 is SGHDN, CDR2 FVKESK, per germline. There are 15 residues in the CDR3. V gave up 4 bases and J gave up 4 bases; unmatched junction bases: 6.

The table lists this clone with a few counts. The chain employs TRBV25-1 and TRBJ1-6; 8 nucleotides match TRBD1. CDR1 is MGHDK and CDR2 is SYGVNS in the germline V gene. With V trimmed by 6 bases and J by 6 bases, 7 bases remained unmatched. The CDR3 runs to 15 residues. The CDR3 region is CASRGTGTSNSPLHF. The CDR3 coding sequence is TGTGCCAGCAGAGGGACAGGTACTTCTAATTCACCCCTCCACTTT.

Here the CDR3 DNA reads TGTGCCAGCAGCTTACAGGACTCTGAAGCTTTCTTT. Protein product: CASSLQDSEAFF. V gene TRBV11-2 combines with J gene TRBJ1-1; D not certain. V lost 2 bases to trimming and J lost 6 bases, with 7 bases between them. Germline lookup yields CDR1 SGHAT and CDR2 FQNNGV. CDR3 length: 12 amino acids.

The chain is built from TRBV6-5 and TRBJ2-7, with 12 bases aligning to TRBD2. Trimming cost V 2 bases and J 6 bases; bases outside gene matches: 5. Germline assignment: CDR1 MNHEY and CDR2 SVGAGI. This CDR3 is built from 15 residues. The CDR3 DNA reads as TGTGCCAGCAGTTACGGCCCGACTAGCGGGAGCGAGCAGTACTTC. This codes for CASSYGPTSGSEQYF.

The V gene is TRBV4-1, the J gene TRBJ1-1, with 8 bases lining up with TRBD1. CDR1 and CDR2 from the germline V gene are MGHRA and YSYEKL. The CDR3 has 14 residues. Losses at the gene ends were 3 bases for V and 5 bases for J; bases not matched to a gene: 5. Written as DNA, the CDR3 is TGCGCCAGCAGCCATAACCGGGACAGGACTGAAGCTTTCTTT. It codes for CASSHNRDRTEAFF.

This chain uses TRBV5-1 with TRBJ2-7; D not certain. V lost 0 bases to trimming and J lost 1 base, with 8 bases between them. The CDR3 covers 14 residues. From germline, CDR1 is SGHRS and CDR2 YFSETQ. DNA for the CDR3: TGCGCCAGCAGCTTGGTCTCTCAGTCCTACGAGCAGTACTTC. Translation: CASSLVSQSYEQYF.

J is TRBJ2-3 and V is TRBV19; 9 bases align to TRBD2. The CDR3 consists of 14 residues. V was pared by 7 bases and J by 0 bases, with 2 bases of the junction left unmatched. The germline V gene encodes CDR1 LNHDA and CDR2 SQIVND (reference sequence). The CDR3 spells CASNLAGSTDTQYF. The DNA for the CDR3 is TGTGCCAGTAACCTAGCGGGAAGCACAGATACGCAGTATTTT.